These 27 T cell receptor beta chains originate from one sample sequenced in a study of Graves' ophthalmopathy and Graves' hyperthyroidism. RNA transcripts provided the template for amplifying TCR beta CDR3 regions. First-round RT-PCR relied on HTBI primers, and a second-round multiplex PCR came next. From the multiplex PCR reads, TCRdb called clonotypes with MiXCR, one entry per CDR3 protein. The table lists roughly 400,000 distinct CDR3 sequences, just over 15% of them singletons. The sequenced sample consisted of peripheral blood. The origin of the receptors is a woman in her late teens or twenties with stable Graves' hyperthyroidism.

This clonotype was observed at least ten times. V and J are TRBV10-3 and TRBJ1-2, with 7 bases lining up with TRBD1. Germline CDR1 is ENHRY and CDR2 is SYGVKD. The trim removed 1 base at V and 0 bases at J, leaving 5 bases unmatched. The CDR3 covers 16 residues. The CDR3: CAISEFSDRPNYGYTF. In DNA form, the CDR3 reads TGTGCCATCAGTGAGTTTTCGGACAGGCCTAACTATGGCTACACCTTC.

Many counts were recorded for this clonotype. The chain joins TRBV2 to TRBJ2-4; a possible D gene is TRBD1 (5 bases). Germline V gene sequence: CDR1 SNHLY, CDR2 FYNNEI. This CDR3 region has 14 residues. The germline V and J ends were trimmed by 7 bases and 0 bases, with 10 bases remaining between them. The DNA for the CDR3 is TGTGCCAGCAAAAGGGGTATAGCCAAAAACATTCAGTACTTC. As protein: CASKRGIAKNIQYF.

This clonotype was counted many times. The rearrangement uses TRBV7-2 and TRBJ2-5, with 14 nucleotides matching TRBD2. There are 15 residues in the CDR3. The germline gives CDR1 SGHTA, CDR2 FQGNSA. V was clipped by 4 bases and J by 5 bases; unmatched bases: 3. The CDR3 is CASSWTSGGRETQYF. In nucleotides, the CDR3 is TGTGCCAGCAGCTGGACTAGCGGGGGGAGGGAGACCCAGTACTTC.

This clonotype has a count of ten or more. The chain has TRBV28 and TRBJ2-5; 10 nucleotides align to TRBD2. Germline assignment: CDR1 MDHEN and CDR2 SYDVKM. V dropped 3 bases and J dropped 0; count of bases not matched to a gene: 4. The CDR3 has 16 amino acids. In DNA, the CDR3 is TGTGCCAGCAGTTTCCTACTAGCGGGGTACCAAGAGACCCAGTACTTC. Translation: CASSFLLAGYQETQYF.

At least ten counts were recorded for this clonotype. V usage is TRBV6-2 or TRBV6-3 and J usage is TRBJ2-7; 12 nucleotides match TRBD1. The ends lost 4 bases at V and 6 bases at J; junction bases unmatched: 4. Germline-derived CDR1 and CDR2 are MNHEY and SVGEGT. The CDR3 runs to 14 residues. The CDR3 region has the DNA TGTGCCAGCAGTTCCGGGACAGGGGGCCCCGAGCAGTACTTC. It codes for CASSSGTGGPEQYF.

As concerns this clonotype: One junction end does not reproduce the germline sequence, and a read error may be involved. The chain has TRBV7-7 and TRBJ2-5; D may be TRBD1 (6 bases). The CDR3 has 14 residues. Germline V gene data show CDR1 as SSHAT and CDR2 as FNYEAQ (reference sequence). This CDR3 reads CASSSHRASETQYF. The CDR3 DNA reads TGTGCTAGCAGCTCCCACAGGGCATCAGAGACCCAGTACTTC.

This clonotype was seen repeatedly, ten times or more. This sequence joins TRBV4-2 and TRBJ1-5; D is ambiguous. Per germline, CDR1 LGHNA and CDR2 YNFKEQ. The CDR3 consists of 14 residues. The ends were cut back, 1 base at V and 3 bases at J, with 7 bases in the middle. CDR3 sequence (DNA): TGTGCCAGCAGCCAAGCGGGGTTCAATCAGCCCCAGCATTTT. Translating gives CASSQAGFNQPQHF.

Ten or more counts support this clonotype. The gene calls are TRBV7-2 and TRBJ2-5, with no clear D. There are 13 residues in the CDR3. CDR1 is SGHTA, CDR2 FQGNSA, per germline. V was clipped by 1 base and J by 4 bases, with 7 bases between them. CDR3 region: CASSLDGTETQYF. As DNA, the CDR3 is TGTGCCAGCAGCTTAGACGGCACAGAGACCCAGTACTTC. Full variable domain (outside the CDR3, taken from reference TRBV7-2 and TRBJ2-5): GAGVSQSPSNKVTEKGKDVELRCDPISGHTALYWYRQSLGQGLEFLIYFQGNSAPDKSGLPSDRFSAERTGGSVSTLTIQRTQQEDSAVYLCASSLDGTETQYFGPGTRLLVL.

This clonotype was seen many times. V usage is TRBV20-1 and J usage is TRBJ1-2, with a tentative D call TRBD1 (6 bases). The ends were cut back, 5 bases at V and 8 bases at J, with 18 bases in the middle. Germline assignment: CDR1 DFQATT and CDR2 SNEGSKA (reference sequence). CDR3 length: 13 residues. DNA for the CDR3: TGCAGTGCTCCCCCGGGGCAGGGGTTCGGCTACACCTTC. This translates into CSAPPGQGFGYTF.

This clonotype has at least ten counts. The chain's CDR3 is CATSRVGDWETQYF. The CDR3 DNA sequence: TGTGCCACCAGCAGAGTAGGGGATTGGGAGACCCAGTACTTC. The gene calls are TRBV15 and TRBJ2-5; D might be TRBD1 (5 bases). V gave up 1 base and J gave up 5 bases, with 11 bases separating them. This CDR3 spans 14 amino acids. Germline V gene lookup returns CDR1 LNHNV and CDR2 YYDKDF (reference sequence).

This clonotype was seen a single time. One junction end does not reproduce the germline sequence, and a read error may be involved. The V gene is TRBV12-3 or TRBV12-4, the J gene TRBJ1-2; D is undetermined. This CDR3 has 11 amino acids. The CDR3 sequence is CVSSSMTRYTF. The CDR3, as DNA: TGTGTCAGCAGTTCTATGACACGCTACACCTTC.

This clonotype was recorded at least ten times. This chain uses TRBV11-2 with TRBJ2-5; TRBD1 aligns across 9 bases. Germline loops: CDR1 SGHAT, CDR2 FQNNGV. V was pared by 5 bases and J by 5 bases, with 3 bases of the junction left unmatched. This CDR3 region has 13 residues. The CDR3 DNA is TGTGCCAGCAGCAGACAGGGGGTGGAGACCCAGTACTTC. Its translation: CASSRQGVETQYF.

Ten or more counts support this clonotype. The chain couples TRBV7-3 to TRBJ2-2, with 9 bases fitting TRBD1. The germline CDR1 and CDR2 sequences are SGHTA and FQGTGA. This CDR3 has 14 amino acids. The junction had 1 base not matched to a gene; V was cut back by 4 bases and J by 4 bases. This chain's CDR3 is CASSSTGGTGELFF. CDR3 in DNA: TGTGCCAGCAGCTCGACAGGGGGCACCGGGGAGCTGTTTTTT.

Concerning this clonotype: The germline gene is not matched at one end of the junction; a read error may be the cause. CDR3 loop: CASSFRDSNTEDFF. CDR3 nucleotides: TGCGCCAGCAGCTTTCGGGACAGCAACACTGAAGATTTCTTT. V usage is TRBV5-1 and J usage is TRBJ1-1; TRBD1 matches 7 bases. Germline V gene data show CDR1 as SGHRS and CDR2 as YFSETQ. CDR3 length equals 14 residues. The full variable domain, completed using reference TRBV5-1 and TRBJ1-1, is KAGVTQTPRYLIKTRGQQVTLSCSPISGHRSVSWYQQTPGQGLQFLFEYFSETQRNKGNFPGRFSGRQFSNSRSEMNVSTLELGDSALYLCASSFRDSNTEDFFGQGTRLTVV.

This clonotype was found many times. The V call is TRBV6-2 or TRBV6-3, the J call TRBJ1-1; a possible D gene is TRBD1 (6 bases). Deletions cut 11 bases from V and 5 bases from J, with 12 bases between. Germline V gene lookup returns CDR1 MNHEY and CDR2 SVGEGT. This CDR3 comprises 11 residues. The CDR3: CAHSQGTEAFF. For the CDR3, the DNA is TGTGCCCACTCACAGGGAACTGAAGCTTTCTTT.

This clonotype was counted ten times or more. The junction does not match germline at one end; this may be a read error. V usage is TRBV11-2 and J usage is TRBJ2-5, with 9 bases matching TRBD2. The CDR3 runs to 15 residues. Germline V gene data show CDR1 as SGHAT and CDR2 as FQNNGV. CDR3 in amino acids: CASTLAGALQETQYF. Here the CDR3 DNA reads TGTGCCAGCACCTTAGCGGGGGCCCTTCAAGAGACCCAGTACTTC.

The table lists this clonotype with many counts. DNA of the CDR3: TGTGCCAGCAGTGACCGGACAGCGAGGGGCTATGGCTACACCTTC. This translates into CASSDRTARGYGYTF. V and J are TRBV6-1 and TRBJ1-2, with D perhaps TRBD1 (6 bases). The CDR3 runs 15 residues. Germline values: CDR1 MNHNS, CDR2 SASEGT. V was trimmed by 3 bases and J by 4 bases, leaving 15 bases between them.

The chain joins TRBV9 to TRBJ2-3, with 7 bases lining up with TRBD1. With V trimmed by 4 bases and J by 5 bases, 10 bases remained unmatched. Germline V gene sequence: CDR1 SGDLS, CDR2 YYNGEE. The CDR3 runs 15 residues. CDR3 sequence: CASSPRQGSRDTQYF. Written as DNA, the CDR3 is TGTGCCAGCAGCCCCCGACAGGGTTCCAGAGATACGCAGTATTTT.

This clonotype was seen ten or more times. The chain recombines TRBV3-1 with TRBJ2-7, with 7 bases identical to TRBD1. This CDR3 contains 12 residues. Germline-derived CDR1 and CDR2 are LGHDT and YNNKEL (reference sequence). The CDR3 nucleotides read TGTGCGACCGGGACAGCCCTTTATGAGCAGTACTTC. It is translated as CATGTALYEQYF.

This clonotype was found many times. The rearrangement links TRBV3-1 to TRBJ2-7; 7 bases map to TRBD1. V shed 5 bases and J 2 bases; nucleotides not matched to a gene: 6. CDR3 length: 14 amino acids. CDR1 is LGHDT and CDR2 is YNNKEL in the germline V gene (reference sequence). This CDR3 is CASSKRDSPYEQYF. In nucleotides, the CDR3 is TGTGCCAGCAGCAAACGGGACAGTCCCTACGAGCAGTACTTC.

This clonotype was recorded many times. V gene TRBV20-1 combines with J gene TRBJ1-5, with D perhaps matching TRBD1 (6 bases). V dropped 3 bases and J dropped 6 bases, with 12 bases sitting between them. Germline loops: CDR1 DFQATT, CDR2 SNEGSKA (reference sequence). This CDR3 contains 13 residues. CDR3 nucleotides: TGCAGTGCTAGTACAGGGAAGGGTCAGCCCCAGCATTTT. Protein: CSASTGKGQPQHF.

The chain has TRBV12-3 or TRBV12-4 and TRBJ2-6, with D maybe TRBD1 (6 bases). The CDR3 totals 17 residues. V dropped 5 bases and J dropped 2 bases, with 16 bases sitting between them. The CDR3 sequence is CASSVQGGWPGANVLTF. The CDR3 DNA follows: TGTGCCAGCAGTGTACAGGGTGGGTGGCCTGGGGCCAACGTCCTGACTTTC.

This clonotype was observed at least ten times. The rearrangement links TRBV6-2 or TRBV6-3 to TRBJ2-5, with D possibly being TRBD1 (6 bases). The germline V gene encodes CDR1 MNHEY and CDR2 SVGEGT. The length of the CDR3 is 14 residues. Trimming shortened V by 6 bases and J by 4 bases, and 15 bases separated the two germline ends. CDR3 protein: CASRNQGPRETQYF. Written as DNA, the CDR3 is TGTGCCAGCAGAAACCAGGGGCCGAGAGAGACCCAGTACTTC.

CDR3 loop: CASSLGLGFYEQYF. CDR3 coding DNA: TGTGCCAGCAGTTTGGGACTAGGATTCTACGAGCAGTACTTC. The chain recombines TRBV12-3 or TRBV12-4 with TRBJ2-7; 8 bases match TRBD2. V dropped 3 bases and J dropped 3; count of bases not matched to a gene: 4. The CDR3 runs 14 residues.

This clonotype was observed many times. V is TRBV6-5 and J is TRBJ1-2; 9 bases map to TRBD1. CDR3 length: 13 residues. The trim removed 2 bases at V and 6 bases at J, leaving 1 base unmatched. The germline V gene encodes CDR1 MNHEY and CDR2 SVGAGI. For the CDR3, the DNA is TGTGCCAGCAGTTACACAGGGGGCAATGGCTACACCTTC. Translated: CASSYTGGNGYTF.

This clonotype has a count of ten or more. V usage is TRBV5-1 and J usage is TRBJ1-1; a weak D match, TRBD1 (6 bases). Germline V gene lookup returns CDR1 SGHRS and CDR2 YFSETQ. V was clipped by 0 bases and J by 11 bases, with 20 bases between them. There are 15 residues in the CDR3. The CDR3 here is CASSLEGVGSRPAFF. The CDR3 nucleotides are TGCGCCAGCAGCTTGGAGGGGGTAGGCAGTCGCCCCGCTTTCTTT.

This sequence joins TRBV9 and TRBJ1-1; 9 nucleotides match TRBD1. The junction had 10 bases not matched to a gene; V was cut back by 0 bases and J by 1 base. Germline V gene data show CDR1 as SGDLS and CDR2 as YYNGEE. This CDR3 contains 18 residues. The CDR3 region is CASSVGSRDRERNTEAFF. The CDR3 DNA follows: TGTGCCAGCAGCGTAGGGTCCCGGGACAGGGAGCGGAACACTGAAGCTTTCTTT. The variable domain in full, completed from reference TRBV9 and TRBJ1-1, reads DSGVTQTPKHLITATGQRVTLRCSPRSGDLSVYWYQQSLDQGLQFLIQYYNGEERAKGNILERFSAQQFPDLHSELNLSSLELGDSALYFCASSVGSRDRERNTEAFFGQGTRLTVV.